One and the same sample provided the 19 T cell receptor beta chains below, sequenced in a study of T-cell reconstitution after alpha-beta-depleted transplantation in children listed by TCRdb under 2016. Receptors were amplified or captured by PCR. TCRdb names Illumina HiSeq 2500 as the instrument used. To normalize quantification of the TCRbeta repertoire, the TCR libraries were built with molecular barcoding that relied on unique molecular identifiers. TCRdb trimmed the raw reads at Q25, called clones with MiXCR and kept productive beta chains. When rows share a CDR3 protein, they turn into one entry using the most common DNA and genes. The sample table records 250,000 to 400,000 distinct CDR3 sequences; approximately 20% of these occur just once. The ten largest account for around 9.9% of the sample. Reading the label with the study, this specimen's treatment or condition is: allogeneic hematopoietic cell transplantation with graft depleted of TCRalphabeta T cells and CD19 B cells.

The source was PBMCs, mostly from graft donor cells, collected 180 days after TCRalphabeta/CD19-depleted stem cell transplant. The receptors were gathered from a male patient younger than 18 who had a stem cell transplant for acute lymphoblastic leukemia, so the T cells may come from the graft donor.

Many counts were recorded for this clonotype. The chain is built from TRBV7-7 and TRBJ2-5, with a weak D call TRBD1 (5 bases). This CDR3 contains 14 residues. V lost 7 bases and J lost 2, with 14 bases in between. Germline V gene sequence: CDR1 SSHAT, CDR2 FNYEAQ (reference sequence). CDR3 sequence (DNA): TGTGCCAGCACCTCAGGGCCGGGTCAAGAGACCCAGTACTTC. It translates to CASTSGPGQETQYF.

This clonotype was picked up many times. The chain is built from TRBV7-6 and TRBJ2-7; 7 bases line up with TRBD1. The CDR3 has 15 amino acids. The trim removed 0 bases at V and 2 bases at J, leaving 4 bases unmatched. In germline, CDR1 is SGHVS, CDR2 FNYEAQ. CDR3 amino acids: CASSLALGQTYEQYF. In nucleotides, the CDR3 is TGTGCCAGCAGCTTAGCGTTGGGACAGACCTACGAGCAGTACTTC. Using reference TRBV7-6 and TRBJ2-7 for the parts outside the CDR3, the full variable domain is GAGVSQSPRYKVTKRGQDVALRCDPISGHVSLYWYRQALGQGPEFLTYFNYEAQQDKSGLPNDRFSAERPEGSISTLTIQRTEQRDSAMYRCASSLALGQTYEQYFGPGTRLTVT.

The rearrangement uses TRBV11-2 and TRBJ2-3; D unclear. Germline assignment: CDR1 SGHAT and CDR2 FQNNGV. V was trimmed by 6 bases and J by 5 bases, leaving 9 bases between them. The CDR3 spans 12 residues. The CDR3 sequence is CASRLDVDTQYF. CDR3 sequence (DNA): TGTGCCAGCAGATTGGACGTAGATACGCAGTATTTT.

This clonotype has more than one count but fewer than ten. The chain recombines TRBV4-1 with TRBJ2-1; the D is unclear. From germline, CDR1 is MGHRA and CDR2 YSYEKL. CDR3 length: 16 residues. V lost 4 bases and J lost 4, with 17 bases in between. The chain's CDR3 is CASSPPVRGLYNEQFF. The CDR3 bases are TGCGCCAGCAGCCCCCCGGTGCGTGGCCTTTACAATGAGCAGTTCTTC.

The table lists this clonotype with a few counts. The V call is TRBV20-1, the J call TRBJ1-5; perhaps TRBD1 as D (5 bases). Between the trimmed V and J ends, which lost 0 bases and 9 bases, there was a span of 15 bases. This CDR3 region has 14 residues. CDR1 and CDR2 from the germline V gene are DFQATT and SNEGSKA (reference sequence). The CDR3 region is CSAREGHPLGPQHF. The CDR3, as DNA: TGCAGTGCTAGAGAAGGACATCCCTTGGGGCCCCAGCATTTT.

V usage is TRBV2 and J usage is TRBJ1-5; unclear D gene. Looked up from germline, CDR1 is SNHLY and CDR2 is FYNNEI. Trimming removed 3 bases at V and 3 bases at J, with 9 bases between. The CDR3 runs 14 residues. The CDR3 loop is CASSDTSPNQPQHF. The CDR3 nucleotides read TGTGCCAGCAGTGATACCAGCCCCAATCAGCCCCAGCATTTT.

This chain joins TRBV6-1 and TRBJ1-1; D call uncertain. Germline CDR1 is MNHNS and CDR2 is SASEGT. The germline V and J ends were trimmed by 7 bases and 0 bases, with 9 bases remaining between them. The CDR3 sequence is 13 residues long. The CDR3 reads CASILFVNTEAFF. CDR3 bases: TGTGCCAGCATCCTCTTTGTGAACACTGAAGCTTTCTTT.

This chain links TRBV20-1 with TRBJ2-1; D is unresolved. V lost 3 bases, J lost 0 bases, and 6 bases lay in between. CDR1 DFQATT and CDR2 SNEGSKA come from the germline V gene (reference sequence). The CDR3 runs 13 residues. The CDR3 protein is CSASPSSYNEQFF. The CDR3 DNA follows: TGCAGTGCTAGCCCGAGCTCCTACAATGAGCAGTTCTTC.

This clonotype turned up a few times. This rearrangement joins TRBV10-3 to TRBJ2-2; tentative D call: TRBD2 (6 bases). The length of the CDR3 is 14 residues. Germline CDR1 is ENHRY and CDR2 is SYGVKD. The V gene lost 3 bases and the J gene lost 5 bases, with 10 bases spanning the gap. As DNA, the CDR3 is TGTGCCATCAGTGACCCGGGACTTACCGGGGAGCTGTTTTTT. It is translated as CAISDPGLTGELFF.

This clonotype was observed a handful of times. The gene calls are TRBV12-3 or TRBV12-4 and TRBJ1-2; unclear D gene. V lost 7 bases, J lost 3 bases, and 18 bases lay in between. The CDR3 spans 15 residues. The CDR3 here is CASTFSRRAYYGYTF. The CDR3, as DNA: TGTGCCAGCACCTTCTCTAGGAGGGCTTACTATGGCTACACCTTC.

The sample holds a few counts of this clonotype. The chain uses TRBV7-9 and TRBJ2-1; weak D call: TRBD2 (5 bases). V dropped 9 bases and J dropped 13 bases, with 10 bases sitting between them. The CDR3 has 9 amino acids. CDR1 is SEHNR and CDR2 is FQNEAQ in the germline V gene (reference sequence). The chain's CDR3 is CASGLAQFF. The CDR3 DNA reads TGTGCCAGTGGACTCGCACAGTTCTTC.

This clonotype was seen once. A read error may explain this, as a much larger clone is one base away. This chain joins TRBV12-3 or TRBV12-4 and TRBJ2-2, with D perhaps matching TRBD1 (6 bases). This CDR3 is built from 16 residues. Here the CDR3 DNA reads TGTGCCAGCACCCTTACAGGGCCTTACGACACCGGGGAGCTGTCTTTT. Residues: CASTLTGPYDTGELSF.

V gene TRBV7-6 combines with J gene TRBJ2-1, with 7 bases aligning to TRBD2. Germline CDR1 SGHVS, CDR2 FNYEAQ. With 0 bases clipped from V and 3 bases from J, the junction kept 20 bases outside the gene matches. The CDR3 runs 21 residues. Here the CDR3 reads CASSLALVTGGRNPGYNEQFF. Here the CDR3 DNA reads TGTGCCAGCAGCTTAGCGCTTGTGACCGGCGGGAGAAACCCCGGCTACAATGAGCAGTTCTTC. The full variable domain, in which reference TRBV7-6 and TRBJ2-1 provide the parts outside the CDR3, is GAGVSQSPRYKVTKRGQDVALRCDPISGHVSLYWYRQALGQGPEFLTYFNYEAQQDKSGLPNDRFSAERPEGSISTLTIQRTEQRDSAMYRCASSLALVTGGRNPGYNEQFFGPGTRLTVL.

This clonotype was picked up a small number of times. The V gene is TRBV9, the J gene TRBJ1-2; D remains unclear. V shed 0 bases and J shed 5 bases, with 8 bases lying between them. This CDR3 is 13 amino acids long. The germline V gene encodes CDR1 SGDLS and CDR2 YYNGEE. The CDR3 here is CASSVAAGYGYTF. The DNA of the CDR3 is TGTGCCAGCAGCGTAGCGGCCGGGTATGGCTACACCTTC.

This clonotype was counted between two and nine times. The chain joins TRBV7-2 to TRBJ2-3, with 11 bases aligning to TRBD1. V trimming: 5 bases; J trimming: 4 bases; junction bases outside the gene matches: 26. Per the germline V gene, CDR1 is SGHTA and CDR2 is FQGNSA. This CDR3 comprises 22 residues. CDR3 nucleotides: TGTGCCAGCAGCGAGGGACAGGGGGATACCACCTTGCGGGAGGGCCTCGCAGATACGCAGTATTTT. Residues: CASSEGQGDTTLREGLADTQYF. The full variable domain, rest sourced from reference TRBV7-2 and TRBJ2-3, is GAGVSQSPSNKVTEKGKDVELRCDPISGHTALYWYRQSLGQGLEFLIYFQGNSAPDKSGLPSDRFSAERTGGSVSTLTIQRTQQEDSAVYLCASSEGQGDTTLREGLADTQYFGPGTRLTVL.

CDR3 bases: TGTGCCAGCACCGCACGGGGGTTCGGGGAGCTGTTTTTT. This gives the protein CASTARGFGELFF. The chain recombines TRBV2 with TRBJ2-2; perhaps TRBD2 as D (6 bases). Trimming took 7 bases from V and 7 from J, leaving 13 bases between them. Germline assignment: CDR1 SNHLY and CDR2 FYNNEI. CDR3 length: 13 residues.

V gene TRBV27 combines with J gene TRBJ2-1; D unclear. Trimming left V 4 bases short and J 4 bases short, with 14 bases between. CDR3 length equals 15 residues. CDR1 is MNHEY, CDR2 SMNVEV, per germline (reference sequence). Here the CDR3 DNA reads TGTGCCAGCAGTTCCCACCGGGTAACTTACAATGAGCAGTTCTTC. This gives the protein CASSSHRVTYNEQFF.

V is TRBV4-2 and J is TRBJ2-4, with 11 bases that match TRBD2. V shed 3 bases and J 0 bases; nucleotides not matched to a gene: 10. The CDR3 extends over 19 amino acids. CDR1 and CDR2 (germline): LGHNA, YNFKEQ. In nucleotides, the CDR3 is TGTGCCAGCAGCCATTCTGGGACTAGCGGAACTCTAGCCAAAAACATTCAGTACTTC. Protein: CASSHSGTSGTLAKNIQYF.

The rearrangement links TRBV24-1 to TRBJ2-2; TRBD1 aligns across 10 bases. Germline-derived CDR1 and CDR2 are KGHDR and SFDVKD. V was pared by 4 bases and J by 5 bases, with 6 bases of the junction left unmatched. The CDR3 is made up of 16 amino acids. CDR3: CATSDSGQGGTGELFF. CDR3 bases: TGTGCCACCAGTGACTCTGGACAGGGGGGGACCGGGGAGCTGTTTTTT.